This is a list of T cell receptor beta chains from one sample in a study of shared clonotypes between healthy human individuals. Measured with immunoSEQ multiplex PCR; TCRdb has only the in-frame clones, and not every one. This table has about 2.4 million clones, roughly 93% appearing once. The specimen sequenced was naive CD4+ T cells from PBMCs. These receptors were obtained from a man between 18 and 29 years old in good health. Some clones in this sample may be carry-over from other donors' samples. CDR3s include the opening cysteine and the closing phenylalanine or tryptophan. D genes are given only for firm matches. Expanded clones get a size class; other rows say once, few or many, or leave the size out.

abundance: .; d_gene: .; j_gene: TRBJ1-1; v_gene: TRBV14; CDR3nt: TGTGCCAGCAGCCAAGTGAACAGAAACACTGAAGCTTTCTTT; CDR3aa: CASSQVNRNTEAFF
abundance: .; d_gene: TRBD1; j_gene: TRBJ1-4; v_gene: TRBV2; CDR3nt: TGTGCCAGCAGTCGGGACAGGGGGAGGGAAAAACTGTTTTTT; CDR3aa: CASSRDRGREKLFF
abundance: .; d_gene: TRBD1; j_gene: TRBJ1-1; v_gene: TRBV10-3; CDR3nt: TGTGCCATCAGTGGGGGGCCAGGGGGTGAAGCTTTCTTT; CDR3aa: CAISGGPGGEAFF
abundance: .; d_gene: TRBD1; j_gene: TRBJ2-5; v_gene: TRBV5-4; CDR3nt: TGTGCCAGCACACCGACAGGGAACCAAGAGACCCAGTACTTC; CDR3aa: CASTPTGNQETQYF
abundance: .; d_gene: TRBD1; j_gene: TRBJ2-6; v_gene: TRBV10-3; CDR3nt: TGTGCCATCAGCCCCGGACAGGGTAGGGCCAACGTCCTGACTTTC; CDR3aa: CAISPGQGRANVLTF
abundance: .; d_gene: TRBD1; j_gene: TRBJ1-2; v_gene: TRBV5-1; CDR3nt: TGCGCCAGCAGTCCAGGACAGGGAGTCTTCATTTATGGCTACACCTTC; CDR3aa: CASSPGQGVFIYGYTF
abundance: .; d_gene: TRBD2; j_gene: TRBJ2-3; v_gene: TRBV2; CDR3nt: TGTGCCAGCAGCTTTAGCGGGAGGGCCTTAGATACGCAGTATTTT; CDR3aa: CASSFSGRALDTQYF
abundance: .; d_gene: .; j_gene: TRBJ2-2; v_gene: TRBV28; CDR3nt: TGTGCCAGCAGTTTGTGGCAGGGGACCGGGGAGCTGTTTTTT; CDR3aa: CASSLWQGTGELFF
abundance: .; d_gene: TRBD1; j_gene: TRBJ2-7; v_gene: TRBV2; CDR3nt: TGTGCCAGCACCAGACAGGGGGCTGGGTACGAGCAGTACTTC; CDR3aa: CASTRQGAGYEQYF
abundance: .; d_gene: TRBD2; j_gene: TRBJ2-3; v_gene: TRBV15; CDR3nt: TGTGCCACCAGCAGAGAGCGACTAGCGGGGACAGATACGCAGTATTTT; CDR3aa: CATSRERLAGTDTQYF
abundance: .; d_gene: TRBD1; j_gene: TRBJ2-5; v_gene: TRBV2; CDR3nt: TGTGCCAGCATCCAGACAGGGGCTCAAGAGACCCAGTACTTC; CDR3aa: CASIQTGAQETQYF
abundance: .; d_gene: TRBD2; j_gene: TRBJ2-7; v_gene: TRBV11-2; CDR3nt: TGTGCCAGCAGCTTAGTTCTAGCGGAAATCTACGAGCAGTACTTC; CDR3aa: CASSLVLAEIYEQYF
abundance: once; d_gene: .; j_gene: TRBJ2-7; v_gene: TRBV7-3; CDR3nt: TGTGCCAGCAGCCCAGAGGGCCTCCACGAGCAGTACTTC; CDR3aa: CASSPEGLHEQYF
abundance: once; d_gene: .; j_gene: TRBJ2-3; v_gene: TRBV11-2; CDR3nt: TGTGCCAGCAGCTTAGTTCGCAGGTCAAATAGCACAGATACGCAGTATTTT; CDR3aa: CASSLVRRSNSTDTQYF
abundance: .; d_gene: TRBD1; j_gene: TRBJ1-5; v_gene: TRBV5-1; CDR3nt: TGCGCCAGCAGCCCGGGACAGGGCCCGGGTCAGCCCCAGCATTTT; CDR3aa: CASSPGQGPGQPQHF
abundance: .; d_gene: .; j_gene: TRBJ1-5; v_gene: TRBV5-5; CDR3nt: TGTGCCAGCAGAGCCCGGGACGGCTATCAGCCCCAGCATTTT; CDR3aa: CASRARDGYQPQHF
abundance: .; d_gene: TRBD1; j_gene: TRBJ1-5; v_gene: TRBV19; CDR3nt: TGTGCCAGTACACCCTTCTTGGGAGGGGGCGCGAACAATCAGCCCCAGCATTTT; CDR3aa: CASTPFLGGGANNQPQHF
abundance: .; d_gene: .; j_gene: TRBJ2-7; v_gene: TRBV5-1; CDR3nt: TGCGCCAGCAGCTTGGGATCGGCTACTTACGAGCAGTACTTC; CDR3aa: CASSLGSATYEQYF
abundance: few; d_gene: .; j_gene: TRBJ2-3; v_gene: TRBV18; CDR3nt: TGTGCCAGCTCACCACCGGGGGCAGATACGCAGTATTTT; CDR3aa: CASSPPGADTQYF
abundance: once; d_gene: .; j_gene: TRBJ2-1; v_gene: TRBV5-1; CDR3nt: TGCGCCAGCAGCTTGGCTTCTGACTCGGGGGAAGAGCAGTTCTTC; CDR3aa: CASSLASDSGEEQFF
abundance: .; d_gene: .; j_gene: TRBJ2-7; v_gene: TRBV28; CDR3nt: TGTGCCAGCAGTGTCGCACCCCGCGGGGAGCAGTACTTC; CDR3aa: CASSVAPRGEQYF
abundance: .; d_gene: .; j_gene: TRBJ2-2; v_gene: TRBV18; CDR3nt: TGTGCCAGCCAGAAACGTGGGACTGGGAACACCGGGGAGCTGTTTTTT; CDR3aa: CASQKRGTGNTGELFF
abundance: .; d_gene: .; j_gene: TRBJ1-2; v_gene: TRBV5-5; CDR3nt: TGTGCCAGCAGCTTGTCAGGGTACTATGGCTACACCTTC; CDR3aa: CASSLSGYYGYTF
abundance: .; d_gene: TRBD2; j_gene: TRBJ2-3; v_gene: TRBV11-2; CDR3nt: TGTGCCAGCAGCTTAGCTTTGGGTGGGCTAGCGGGAGATCTTACGCAGTATTTT; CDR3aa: CASSLALGGLAGDLTQYF
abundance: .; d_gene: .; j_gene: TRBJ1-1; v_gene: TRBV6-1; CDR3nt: TGTGCCAGCAGTGAAGATCCGAGGTGGACTGAAGCTTTCTTT; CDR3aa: CASSEDPRWTEAFF
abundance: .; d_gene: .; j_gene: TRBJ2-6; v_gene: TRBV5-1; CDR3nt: TGCGCCAGCAGCTTGGGCGATAGCTCTGGGGCCAACGTCCTGACTTTC; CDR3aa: CASSLGDSSGANVLTF
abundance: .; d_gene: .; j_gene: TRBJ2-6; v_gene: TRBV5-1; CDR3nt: TGCGCCAGCACTCCCCTTGTTGTCTCTGGGGCCAACGTCCTGACTTTC; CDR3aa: CASTPLVVSGANVLTF
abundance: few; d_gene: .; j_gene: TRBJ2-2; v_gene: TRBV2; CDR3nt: TGTGCCAGCAGAGCAACGAACACCGGGGAGCTGTTTTTT; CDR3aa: CASRATNTGELFF
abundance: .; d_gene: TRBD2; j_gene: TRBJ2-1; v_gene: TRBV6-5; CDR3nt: TGTGCCAGCAGCCTTACTAGCGGAGCTTACAATGAGCAGTTCTTC; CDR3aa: CASSLTSGAYNEQFF
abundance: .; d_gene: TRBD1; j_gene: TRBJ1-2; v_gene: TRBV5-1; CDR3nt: TGCGCCAGCAGCCCGGACAGGGTGTATGACTATGGCTACACCTTC; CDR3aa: CASSPDRVYDYGYTF
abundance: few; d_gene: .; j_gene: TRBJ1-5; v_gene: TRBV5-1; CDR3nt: TGCGCCAGCAGCTTGGTGGGGGATGGGAGTCAGCCCCAGCATTTT; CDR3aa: CASSLVGDGSQPQHF
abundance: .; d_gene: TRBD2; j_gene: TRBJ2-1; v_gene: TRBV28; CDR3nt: TGTGCCAGCAGTCCAACTAGCGGGGCCCACAATGAGCAGTTCTTC; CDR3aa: CASSPTSGAHNEQFF